The sequence of this T cell receptor beta chain was determined in a study of cytomegalovirus exposure and HLA in healthy donors. The study's findings and limits: An analysis done earlier found most TCR beta V segments productive about 90% or about 30% of the time. A later analysis, which compared TCR beta chains of equal frequency, found the HLA-associated ones more clonally expanded. Sequences of the TCR beta chain were said to predict the HLA-A and HLA-B alleles of most subjects accurately.

As concerns this clone: Its specificity is unknown.

60 Vbeta and 13 Jbeta primers were used in PCR. Profiled with immunoSEQ multiplex PCR; TCRdb holds only in-frame clones, not every one. The sample records 95,000 to 150,000 clones, over 70% being singletons. This clonotype was obtained from a female donor in good health and CMV-seropositive. The sample consisted of PBMCs.

The CDR3 bases are TGTGCCAGCAGTCCGGGACAGGGAAGGGGCTACACCTTC. Its protein product is CASSPGQGRGYTF. The V gene is TRBV6-6, the J gene TRBJ1-2; 9 nucleotides agree with TRBD1. The CDR3 is 13 residues long. After removal of 5 bases from V and 8 bases from J, the junction contained 6 bases not matched to a gene. Germline V gene sequence: CDR1 MNHNY, CDR2 SVGAGI (reference sequence).